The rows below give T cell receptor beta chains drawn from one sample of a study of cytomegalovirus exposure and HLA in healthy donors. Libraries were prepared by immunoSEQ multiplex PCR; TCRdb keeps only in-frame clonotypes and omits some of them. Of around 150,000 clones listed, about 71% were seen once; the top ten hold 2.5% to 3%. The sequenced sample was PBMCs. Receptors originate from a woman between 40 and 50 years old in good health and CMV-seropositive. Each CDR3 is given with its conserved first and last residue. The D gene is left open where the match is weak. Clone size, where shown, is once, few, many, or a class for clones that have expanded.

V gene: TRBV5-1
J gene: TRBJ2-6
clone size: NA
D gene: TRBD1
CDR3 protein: CASSSGTGSSGANVLTF
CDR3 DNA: TGCGCCAGCAGTTCCGGGACAGGGAGCTCTGGGGCCAACGTCCTGACTTTC

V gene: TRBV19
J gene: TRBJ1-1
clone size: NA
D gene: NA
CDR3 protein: CASPQGSEAFF
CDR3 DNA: TGTGCCAGCCCACAGGGATCTGAAGCTTTCTTT

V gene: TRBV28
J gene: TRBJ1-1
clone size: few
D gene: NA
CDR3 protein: CASSSIAEAFF
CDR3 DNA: TGTGCCAGCAGTTCTATCGCTGAAGCTTTCTTT

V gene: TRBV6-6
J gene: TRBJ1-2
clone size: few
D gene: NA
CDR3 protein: CASSLQARGGYTF
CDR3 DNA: TGTGCCAGCAGTCTACAGGCCCGAGGCGGCTACACCTTC

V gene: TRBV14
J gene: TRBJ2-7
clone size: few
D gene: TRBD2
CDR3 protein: CASSLWTSAHEQYF
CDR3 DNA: TGTGCCAGCAGCCTCTGGACTAGCGCCCACGAGCAGTACTTC

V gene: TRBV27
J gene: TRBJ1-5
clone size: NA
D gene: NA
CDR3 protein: CASSLVGQGLGQPQHF
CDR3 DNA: TGTGCCAGCAGTTTAGTGGGGCAGGGGCTCGGTCAGCCCCAGCATTTT

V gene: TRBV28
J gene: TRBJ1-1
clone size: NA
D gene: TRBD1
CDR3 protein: CASSLGQGMGTEAFF
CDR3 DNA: TGTGCCAGCAGTTTGGGACAGGGCATGGGCACTGAAGCTTTCTTT

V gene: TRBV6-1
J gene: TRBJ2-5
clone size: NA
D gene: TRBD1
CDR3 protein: CASSSQTGGLETQYF
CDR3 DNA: TGTGCCAGCAGCTCACAGACAGGGGGCCTAGAGACCCAGTACTTC

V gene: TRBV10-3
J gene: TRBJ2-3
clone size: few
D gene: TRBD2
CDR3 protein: CAIRGTTPGTDTQYF
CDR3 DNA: TGTGCCATCAGAGGGACTACCCCTGGCACAGATACGCAGTATTTT

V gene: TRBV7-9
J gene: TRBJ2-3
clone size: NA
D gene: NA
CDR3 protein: CASSLYSDTQYF
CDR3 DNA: TGTGCCAGCAGCTTATACTCAGATACGCAGTATTTT

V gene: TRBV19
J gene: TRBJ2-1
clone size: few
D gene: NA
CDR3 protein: CASSKSRRDSDNEQFF
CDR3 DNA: TGTGCCAGTAGTAAGAGCCGGAGGGACAGTGACAATGAGCAGTTCTTC

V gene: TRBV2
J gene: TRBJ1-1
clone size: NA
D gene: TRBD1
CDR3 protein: CASTGQRVTEAFF
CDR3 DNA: TGTGCCAGCACGGGACAGAGGGTCACTGAAGCTTTCTTT

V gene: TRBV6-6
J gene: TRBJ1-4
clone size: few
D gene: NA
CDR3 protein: CASSYKIRDNREKLFF
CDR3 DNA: TGTGCCAGCAGTTACAAGATCCGGGACAACCGTGAAAAACTGTTTTTT

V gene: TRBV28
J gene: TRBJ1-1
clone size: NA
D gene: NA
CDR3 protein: CASSWGLDTEAFF
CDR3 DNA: TGTGCCAGCAGTTGGGGGCTGGACACTGAAGCTTTCTTT

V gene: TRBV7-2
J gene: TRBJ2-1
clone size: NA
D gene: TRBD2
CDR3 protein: CASRTLYGREGDEQFF
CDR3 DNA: TGTGCCAGCAGAACCCTGTACGGGAGGGAGGGGGATGAGCAGTTCTTC

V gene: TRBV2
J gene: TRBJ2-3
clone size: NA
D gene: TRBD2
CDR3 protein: CASGLAGGGTDTQYF
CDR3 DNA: TGTGCCAGCGGACTAGCGGGAGGAGGGACAGATACGCAGTATTTT

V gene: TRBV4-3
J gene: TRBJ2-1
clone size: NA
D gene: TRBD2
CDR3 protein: CASSQDRLAGVGEQFF
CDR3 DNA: TGCGCCAGCAGCCAAGATCGGCTAGCGGGAGTAGGTGAGCAGTTCTTC

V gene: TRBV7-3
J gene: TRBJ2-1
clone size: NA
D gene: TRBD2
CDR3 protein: CASSDLGGRKYNEQFF
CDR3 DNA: TGTGCCAGCAGCGACCTGGGCGGGAGGAAATACAATGAGCAGTTCTTC

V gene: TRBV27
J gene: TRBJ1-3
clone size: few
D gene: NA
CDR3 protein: CATPYWTIYF
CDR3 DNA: TGTGCCACCCCCTATTGGACCATATATTTT

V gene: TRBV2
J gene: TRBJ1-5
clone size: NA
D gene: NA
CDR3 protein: CASSEARAQHF
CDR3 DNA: TGTGCCAGCAGTGAAGCGCGTGCCCAGCATTTT

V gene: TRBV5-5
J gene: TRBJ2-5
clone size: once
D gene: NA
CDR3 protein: CASSLGPGQETQYF
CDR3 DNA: TGTGCCAGCAGCTTGGGGCCAGGGCAAGAGACCCAGTACTTC

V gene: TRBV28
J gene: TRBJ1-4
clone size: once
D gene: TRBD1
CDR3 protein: CASSTPATGLLEKLFF
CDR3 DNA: TGTGCCAGCAGTACCCCCGCGACAGGGCTCCTCGAAAAACTGTTTTTT

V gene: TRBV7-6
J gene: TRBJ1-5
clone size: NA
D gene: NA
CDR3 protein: CASSLEEGFNQPQHF
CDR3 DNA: TGTGCCAGCAGCTTAGAGGAGGGGTTCAATCAGCCCCAGCATTTT